This TCR beta chain is drawn from a study of blood T cell repertoires in COVID-19. This CDR3 region has 16 residues. Trimming cost V 2 bases and J 4 bases; bases outside gene matches: 9. Germline-derived CDR1 and CDR2 are GTSNPN and SVGIG (reference sequence). Sequencing was performed with immunoSEQ multiplex PCR; in TCRdb, only in-frame clones are kept and a portion is missing. Of 300,000 to 400,000 clones in the sample, over 70% were seen once. The chain recombines TRBV30 with TRBJ2-3; 10 bases match TRBD2. The material sequenced was peripheral blood. The sequence derives from a woman in her 50s with COVID-19, enrolled during active disease. CDR3 protein: CAWSSGAGGPADTQYF. The CDR3 DNA follows: TGTGCCTGGAGTTCCGGAGCGGGAGGGCCCGCAGATACGCAGTATTTT.